Listed below are T cell receptor beta chains from one sample, sequenced in a study of T cell changes during pregnancy in multiple sclerosis. TCRdb's copy holds only in-frame clones and misses some; the assay was immunoSEQ multiplex PCR. The top ten hold approximately 5.3% of the sample, which has around 30,000 clones, roughly 92% seen once. Source: CD8+ T cells from peripheral blood mononuclear cells, taken before pregnancy. The receptor source for this set is a female donor with multiple sclerosis, enrolled in a pregnancy study. The CDR3 runs from the conserved cysteine through the conserved F or W. A D gene is named only where the DNA matches it firmly. Clone size appears in some rows only: once, few, many, or a class for an expanded clone.

J gene,V gene,D gene,clone size,CDR3 DNA,CDR3 protein
TRBJ2-3,TRBV4-1,TRBD1,.,TGCGCCAGCAGCCTGACAGGGGGCGCGGGACTTAGCACAGATACGCAGTATTTT,CASSLTGGAGLSTDTQYF
TRBJ1-5,TRBV19,TRBD1,.,TGTGCCAGTAGTATTTGGGGACAGAAACAGCCCCAGCATTTT,CASSIWGQKQPQHF
TRBJ1-1,TRBV27,.,.,TGTGCCAGCAGTTCCTTAACAGGGATGGGTACTGAAGCTTTCTTT,CASSSLTGMGTEAFF
TRBJ2-3,TRBV7-3,.,.,TGTGCCAGCAGCTTAAAGAGGGCAGATACGCAGTATTTT,CASSLKRADTQYF
TRBJ2-5,TRBV7-9,.,.,TGTGCCAGCAGCTTAAGTGTGGGACTGGAGACCCAGTACTTC,CASSLSVGLETQYF
TRBJ1-1,TRBV19,.,.,TGTGCCAGTAGTATCCCCGCTCCGGTGAACACTGAAGCTTTCTTT,CASSIPAPVNTEAFF
TRBJ2-1,TRBV7-9,TRBD1,.,TGTGCCAGCAGTCAGGACAGGGCTCGTCCCAATGAGCAGTTCTTC,CASSQDRARPNEQFF
TRBJ2-3,TRBV5-4,TRBD2,.,TGTGCCAGCAGCTTGGCGGGAGGGCCGGATACGCAGTATTTT,CASSLAGGPDTQYF
TRBJ2-7,TRBV7-9,.,.,TGTGCCAGCAGCTTTCCTCCAGGTAGCTACGAGCAGTACTTC,CASSFPPGSYEQYF
TRBJ1-2,TRBV6-5,.,.,TGTGCCAGCAGTTACGGTCGGGATAATGGCTACACCTTC,CASSYGRDNGYTF
TRBJ1-5,TRBV7-9,.,.,TGTGCCAGCAGCCCAGGACAGTATAGCAATCAGCCCCAGCATTTT,CASSPGQYSNQPQHF
TRBJ2-1,TRBV2,.,.,TGTGCCAGCATTCCGCCGGGACTCCCAACCCCTTACAATGAGCAGTTCTTC,CASIPPGLPTPYNEQFF
TRBJ2-5,TRBV28,.,once,.,CASSFLADQETQYF
TRBJ2-7,TRBV7-9,.,.,TGTGCCAGCAGCTCAAATAAGGTGCAGGGGATATACGAGCAGTACTTC,CASSSNKVQGIYEQYF
TRBJ1-6,TRBV29-1,.,.,TGCAGCGTTGAAGTGAGAGGGAGAGGTGATTCACCCCTCCACTTT,CSVEVRGRGDSPLHF